This entry describes one TCR beta chain. This CDR3 spans 15 amino acids. V lost 1 base, J lost 11 bases, and 21 bases lay in between. Germline V CDR1 and CDR2: MNHNS, SASEGT. Profiled with immunoSEQ multiplex PCR; TCRdb holds only in-frame clones, not every one. The data show around 340,000 clones, about 89% seen once. The treatment: around 19 received Ad26.COV2.S at low or high dose, single or two shots; several received placebo; per-sample allocation not given. The samples were gathered on day 63 after the first injection of vaccine or placebo. The entry originates in a study of Ad26.COV2.S vaccination and SARS-CoV-2 variants. Study background: A participant enrolled in the COV1001 Ad26.COV2.S trial arm provided the sample. In the study, Ad26.COV2.S was injected intramuscularly once, or twice 56 days apart.

The chain has TRBV6-1 and TRBJ2-7; D could derive from TRBD1 or TRBD2 (6 bases each). This TCR was sampled from a person between 18 and 65 years old who received the Ad26.COV2.S COVID-19 vaccine or a placebo. The input for sequencing was peripheral blood, taken in a trial of Ad26.COV2.S vaccine versus placebo. The CDR3: CASSEGLGGPRVEYF. DNA for the CDR3: TGTGCCAGCAGTGAAGGGCTAGGGGGGCCGAGAGTTGAGTACTTC.